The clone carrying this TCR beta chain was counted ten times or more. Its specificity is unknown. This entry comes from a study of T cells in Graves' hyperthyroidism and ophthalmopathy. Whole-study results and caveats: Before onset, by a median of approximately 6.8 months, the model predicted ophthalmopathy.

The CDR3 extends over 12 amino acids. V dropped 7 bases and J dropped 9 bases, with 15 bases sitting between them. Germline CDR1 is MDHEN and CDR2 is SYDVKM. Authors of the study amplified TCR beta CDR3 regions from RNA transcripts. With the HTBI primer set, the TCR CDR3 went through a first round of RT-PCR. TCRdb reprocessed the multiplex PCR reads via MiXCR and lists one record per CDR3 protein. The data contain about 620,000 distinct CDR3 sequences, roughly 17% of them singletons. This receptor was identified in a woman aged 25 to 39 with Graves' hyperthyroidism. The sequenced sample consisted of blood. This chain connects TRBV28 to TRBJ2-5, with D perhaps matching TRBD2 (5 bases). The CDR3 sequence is CASNVPLGAQYF. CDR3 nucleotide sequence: TGTGCCAGCAATGTCCCCCTCGGGGCCCAGTACTTC.